Listed below are T cell receptor beta chains from one sample, sequenced in a study of T cells in Graves' hyperthyroidism and ophthalmopathy. Using its own MiXCR run on the multiplex PCR reads, TCRdb lists one record per CDR3 protein. Of around 620,000 distinct CDR3 sequences in the sample, 13% to 15% were seen once. The sample comprised blood. These TCRs come from a woman aged 18-29 years with Graves' ophthalmopathy. CDR3s include the opening cysteine and the closing phenylalanine or tryptophan. D genes are given only for firm matches. Some rows mark clone size as missing; the rest say once, few, many or name a class of expanded clone.

TRBD1 | 13 | TRBJ2-7 | many | TRBV2 | TGTGCCAGCCGGGACAGCTTCATAGGAGAGCAGTACTTC | CASRDSFIGEQYF
- | 14 | TRBJ2-7 | many | TRBV6-1 | TGTGCCAGCAGTCCACAAACCGGGATCTCGGAGCAGTACTTC | CASSPQTGISEQYF
- | 16 | TRBJ2-5 | many | TRBV27 | TGTGCCAGCAGTCCCTCTAGCGCCTCCTTAGGGGAGACCCAGTACTTC | CASSPSSASLGETQYF
- | 15 | TRBJ2-2 | many | TRBV24-1 | TGTGCCACCAGTGATTTGCAAATGAACACCGGGGAGCTGTTTTTT | CATSDLQMNTGELFF
- | 15 | TRBJ1-1 | many | TRBV6-1 | TGTGCCAGCAATAGAGAACGAATCTTGAACACTGAAGCTTTCTTT | CASNRERILNTEAFF
TRBD2 | 18 | TRBJ2-1 | many | TRBV3-1 | TGTGCCAGCAGCCAAGGCCTCCTGAGGGCGGGAGAAGCGAGTGAGCAGTTCTTC | CASSQGLLRAGEASEQFF
- | 14 | TRBJ1-2 | many | TRBV30 | TGTGCCTGGAACCGGGGCCGACGAATTTATGGCTACACCTTC | CAWNRGRRIYGYTF
- | 11 | TRBJ2-3 | many | TRBV7-9 | TGTGCCAGCAGACGAAGGGATACGCAGTATTTT | CASRRRDTQYF
TRBD1 | 16 | TRBJ2-7 | many | TRBV20-1 | TGCAGTGCTCCCTTTCCGGGGACAGGAGAACCTTACGAGCAGTACTTC | CSAPFPGTGEPYEQYF
- | 14 | TRBJ2-7 | many | TRBV7-3 | TGTGCCAGCAGCCCAGGACCGCTTGGGTACGAGCAGTACTTC | CASSPGPLGYEQYF
- | 11 | TRBJ2-1 | - | TRBV6-2/TRBV6-3 | TGTGCCAGTTACAGGGCCCATGAGCAGTTCTTC | CASYRAHEQFF
TRBD1 | 16 | TRBJ1-1 | - | TRBV6-1 | TGTGCCAGCACTCCCAGGGGGGGAGGAGTGAACACTGAAGCTTTCTTT | CASTPRGGGVNTEAFF
- | 15 | TRBJ2-3 | - | TRBV7-9 | TGTGCCAGCAGCTTAGACGGGTTATTCACAGATACGCAGTATTTT | CASSLDGLFTDTQYF
TRBD2 | 15 | TRBJ2-2 | few | TRBV6-1 | TGTGCCAGCAGTCGTCGGGACTACGTAACCGGGGAGCTGTTTTTT | CASSRRDYVTGELFF
- | 15 | TRBJ2-3 | - | TRBV9 | TGTGCCAGCAGCGTGGTCTCCGGGAACACAGATACGCAGTATTTT | CASSVVSGNTDTQYF
- | 17 | TRBJ1-6 | many | TRBV28 | TGTGCCAGCAGTTTAACCCTGCAGGCTTTTTGGAATTCACCCCTCCACTTT | CASSLTLQAFWNSPLHF
TRBD2 | 17 | TRBJ2-1 | many | TRBV7-2 | TGTGCCAGCAGCATAGTGATTTGGCGGGAGATCTACAATGAGCAGTTCTTC | CASSIVIWREIYNEQFF
- | 14 | TRBJ1-1 | many | TRBV6-1 | TGTGCCAGCAGACCGCGGGGAGGGAACACTGAAGCTTTCTTT | CASRPRGGNTEAFF
- | 17 | TRBJ2-1 | - | TRBV5-1 | TGCGCCAGCAGCGCGGCGGGCAAGGGGGTTTCCTACGATGAGCAGTTCTTC | CASSAAGKGVSYDEQFF
- | 14 | TRBJ2-1 | once | TRBV20-1 | TGCAGTGCTAGAGTTCCCCAGTCCTACAATGAGCAGTTCTTC | CSARVPQSYNEQFF
- | 13 | TRBJ1-1 | many | TRBV30 | TGTGCCTGGGCCCCTGGGGGCTACACTGAAGCTTTCTTT | CAWAPGGYTEAFF
TRBD2 | 15 | TRBJ2-3 | few | TRBV20-1 | TGCAGTGCTAGTCCCTCTAGCGGGAGAACAGATACGCAGTATTTT | CSASPSSGRTDTQYF
TRBD2 | 15 | TRBJ2-1 | many | TRBV24-1 | TGTGCCACCGGGTGGGGGACTACCCCCTACAATGAGCAGTTCTTC | CATGWGTTPYNEQFF
TRBD1 | 15 | TRBJ2-1 | many | TRBV5-1 | TGCGCCAGCAGGGCCGGGACAGACGGTTACAATGAGCAGTTCTTC | CASRAGTDGYNEQFF
- | 17 | TRBJ2-3 | - | TRBV24-1 | TGTGCCACCAGTGCCACCTTCTTGATGAGGAACACAGATACGCAGTATTTT | CATSATFLMRNTDTQYF
- | 16 | TRBJ1-2 | - | TRBV12-3/TRBV12-4 | TGTGCCAGCAGCTTAGGCGGGGTTGGACAGAACTATGGCTACACCTTC | CASSLGGVGQNYGYTF
- | 13 | TRBJ2-7 | many | TRBV28 | TGTGCCAGCAGTCCCCCAACTGGAGGGGAGCAGTACTTC | CASSPPTGGEQYF
TRBD1 | 16 | TRBJ2-7 | many | TRBV5-6 | TGTGCCAGCAGTCGAGCACCACCGGACAGGGTCCACGAGCAGTACTTC | CASSRAPPDRVHEQYF
TRBD2 | 15 | TRBJ2-1 | - | TRBV12-3/TRBV12-4 | TGTGCCAGCAGCAGCCGGGGACTAGTTCACAATGAGCAGTTCTTC | CASSSRGLVHNEQFF
- | 13 | TRBJ1-2 | few | TRBV5-4 | TGTGCCAGCAGCTCTCCGGGACACAGACGCTACACCTTC | CASSSPGHRRYTF
TRBD2 | 18 | TRBJ2-7 | - | TRBV4-1 | TGCGCCAGCAGCCCGGGACTAGCGGGAGGTGACAACTCCTACGAGCAGTACTTC | CASSPGLAGGDNSYEQYF
- | 15 | TRBJ1-4 | many | TRBV18 | TGTGCCAGCTCACCGAGGCGCCAGGGAGATGAAAAACTGTTTTTT | CASSPRRQGDEKLFF
TRBD2 | 15 | TRBJ2-5 | many | TRBV12-3/TRBV12-4 | TGTGCCAGCAGCCCCATGAGACTAGCGGGAGAGACCCAGTACTTC | CASSPMRLAGETQYF
TRBD1 | 16 | TRBJ2-4 | - | TRBV6-9 | TGTGCCAGCAGTTACGGGACAGGGAAAGCCAAAAACATTCAGTACTTC | CASSYGTGKAKNIQYF
TRBD2 | 15 | TRBJ2-2 | - | TRBV30 | TGTGCCTGGAGTGTGGCGGGAGTGAACACCGGGGAGCTGTTTTTT | CAWSVAGVNTGELFF
TRBD1 | 15 | TRBJ1-3 | - | TRBV5-1 | TGCGCCAGCAGCTCCAGGACAGGAACTGGAAACACCATATATTTT | CASSSRTGTGNTIYF
TRBD1 | 15 | TRBJ2-5 | - | TRBV9 | TGTGCCAGCAGCGTAGCTAGGACAGGGATAGAGACCCAGTACTTC | CASSVARTGIETQYF
- | 15 | TRBJ2-2 | - | TRBV18 | TGTGCCAGCTCACCATTGACCGCGCGCACCGGGGAGCTGTTTTTT | CASSPLTARTGELFF
TRBD1 | 16 | TRBJ2-7 | few | TRBV6-6 | TGTGCCAGCAGTTACTATAGACAGGGGTCCTCCTACGAGCAGTACTTC | CASSYYRQGSSYEQYF
TRBD2 | 16 | TRBJ2-1 | many | TRBV6-1 | TGTGCCAGCAGTCTAGGGGGACTAGCGGGAATAAATGAGCAGTTCTTC | CASSLGGLAGINEQFF
- | 13 | TRBJ1-2 | many | TRBV7-9 | TGTGCCAGCAGTTCTGGGGTGAACTATGGCTACACCTTC | CASSSGVNYGYTF
TRBD1 | 13 | TRBJ2-5 | few | TRBV29-1 | TGCAGCGTTCTAGGACAGGGGGTAAAGACCCAGTACTTC | CSVLGQGVKTQYF
- | 15 | TRBJ1-1 | many | TRBV28 | TGTGCCAGCAGTTTAGTCCCGACAGGAAATCCTGAAGCTTTCTTT | CASSLVPTGNPEAFF
- | 16 | TRBJ2-1 | many | TRBV7-6 | TGTGCCAGCAGTTTTAAAGCGTCGAGCTCCTACAATGAGCAGTTCTTC | CASSFKASSSYNEQFF
- | 16 | TRBJ2-1 | - | TRBV24-1 | TGTGCCACCAGTGGGGGACGGGGAAACTCCTACAATGAGCAGCTCTTC | CATSGGRGNSYNEQLF
- | 17 | TRBJ2-2 | few | TRBV6-2/TRBV6-3 | TGTGCCAGCAGTTACATCGGGGGTGTGCGTGGCACCGGGGAGCTGTTTTTT | CASSYIGGVRGTGELFF
- | 15 | TRBJ2-3 | few | TRBV9 | TGTGCCAGCAGCGCGGGAGCGTCCCCTGGGGATACGCAGTATTTT | CASSAGASPGDTQYF
TRBD2 | 16 | TRBJ2-3 | - | TRBV7-9 | TGTGCCAGCAGCTCCGGACTAGCGGGAAGTGCAGATACGCAGTATTTT | CASSSGLAGSADTQYF
- | 13 | TRBJ1-2 | many | TRBV29-1 | TGCAGCGTTCCGGGACGGACTGACTATGGCTACACCTTC | CSVPGRTDYGYTF
TRBD2 | 17 | TRBJ2-1 | many | TRBV7-3 | TGTGCCAGCAGCCCCGGACTAGCGGGAGGGCCACACAATGAGCAGTTCTTC | CASSPGLAGGPHNEQFF
- | 14 | TRBJ2-5 | many | TRBV5-6 | TGTGCCAGCGCCAAGGGTGGCGTCGGAGAGACCCAGTACTTC | CASAKGGVGETQYF
TRBD2 | 14 | TRBJ2-2 | few | TRBV30 | TGTGCCCTGAGCCCACTAGCGGGAATAGGGGAGCTGTTTTTT | CALSPLAGIGELFF
- | 14 | TRBJ2-7 | many | TRBV7-8 | TGTGCCAGCAGCTTAACGGCGGCGTCCTACGAGCAGTACTTC | CASSLTAASYEQYF
TRBD1 | 13 | TRBJ2-5 | many | TRBV6-5 | TGTGCCAGCAGTTATGGGACAGCAGAGACCCAGTACTTC | CASSYGTAETQYF
- | 14 | TRBJ1-5 | - | TRBV2 | TGTGCCAGCAGTGAAGGGGGAGGGGGTCGGCCCCAGCATTTT | CASSEGGGGRPQHF
- | 14 | TRBJ2-1 | many | TRBV11-1 | TGTGCCAGCAGCTTACAGGCATCCTACAATGAGCAGTTCTTC | CASSLQASYNEQFF
- | 15 | TRBJ2-3 | many | TRBV2 | TGTGCCAGCAGTTTGCAGGGCCCGAGCACAGATACGCAGTATTTT | CASSLQGPSTDTQYF
- | 14 | TRBJ2-4 | many | TRBV5-1 | TGCGCCAGCAGCTTGGGACTAGCCAAAAACATTCAGTACTTC | CASSLGLAKNIQYF
- | 12 | TRBJ2-5 | - | TRBV12-3/TRBV12-4 | TGTGCCAGCAGTTTAAATGGCAGGGCTGGGTACTTC | CASSLNGRAGYF
TRBD1 | 16 | TRBJ2-7 | many | TRBV11-2 | TGTGCCAGCAGCTTAGTAGCTCAGGGGGCTTCCTACGAGCAGTACTTC | CASSLVAQGASYEQYF